This TCR beta chain was observed in a study of CD8+CD57+ T cells in acquired aplastic anemia. General study findings and limits: Controls did not differ significantly from patients in CD8+ Simpson's diversity. Roughly 29 was the count of CD8+ CDR3 sequences that patients shared with controls.

Before being chosen for sequencing, patients had shown CD8+CD57+ cell expansion by flow cytometry. Genomic DNA templated the TCR beta VDJ and CDR3 profiling. One entry per CDR3 protein results from TCRdb running MiXCR on the reads. This table holds around 200,000 distinct CDR3 sequences, around 50% found once. As to this clonotype: Its antigen remains unidentified.

The CDR3 loop spans 16 amino acids. The germline V gene has CDR1 MNHEY and CDR2 SMNVEV (reference sequence). V lost 0 bases, J lost 7 bases, and 19 bases lay in between. This receptor was obtained from a human donor with aplastic anemia. Sequenced sample: sorted CD4+, CD8+, or CD8+CD57+ T cells (not recorded which) from PBMCs. J is TRBJ2-7 and V is TRBV27; tentatively, D is TRBD2 (6 bases). The CDR3 DNA reads TGTGCCAGCAGTTTATCTCGGCCGACGGCCGGGGGAGAGCAGTACTTC. Translating gives CASSLSRPTAGGEQYF.